This TCR beta chain appears in the sequencing data of a study of T cells in Graves' hyperthyroidism and ophthalmopathy. The overall study: Peripheral blood draws took place at initial diagnosis, ahead of any treatment. Study-wide findings and caveats: The majority of expanded thyroid clonotypes above 0.001 also appeared in blood. A model of 13 V-J features distinguished ophthalmopathy from stable hyperthyroidism.

From germline, CDR1 is MGHRA and CDR2 YSYEKL. V was pared by 2 bases and J by 3 bases, with 11 bases between. The CDR3 is 15 amino acids. This clonotype was counted only a few times. Its specificity is not known. From RNA transcripts, TCR beta CDR3 regions were amplified. TCR CDR3 underwent first-round RT-PCR with the HTBI primer set. TCRdb redid the calling of the multiplex PCR reads with MiXCR, one entry per CDR3 protein. The sample carries 200,000 to 250,000 distinct CDR3 sequences, more than 15% recorded once. Cells are PBMCs isolated from 10 ml of fresh blood. The sample was blood. The receptor was derived from a man in his forties or fifties with Graves' hyperthyroidism. The V and J genes are TRBV4-1 and TRBJ1-5; a possible D gene is TRBD1 (6 bases). In nucleotides, the CDR3 is TGCGCCAGCAGCCAATTGGGGGGGCCCAATCAGCCCCAGCATTTT. It is translated as CASSQLGGPNQPQHF.